A single sample is the source of the 8 T cell receptor beta chains below, sequenced in a study of response to subunit inactivated influenza vaccine. MiXCR, run by TCRdb on the RT-PCR reads, gives a single entry per CDR3 protein. Among approximately 500,000 distinct CDR3 sequences, approximately 20% were seen once, and the ten largest hold roughly 2.8%. These same data were also listed under a study on T cells expressing NK-cell markers. That study reports: cDNA encoding TCR beta was synthesized via 5'RACE template switching incorporating UMIs.

Sample: CD4+ T cells sorted from PBMCs, taken 11 to 12 days after vaccination. The receptors come from a man aged 45-60 years who received an inactivated influenza vaccine.

This clonotype appeared a few times. The genes are TRBV7-2 and TRBJ2-7; 12 positions match TRBD2. CDR1 SGHTA and CDR2 FQGNSA come from the germline V gene. The CDR3 runs 13 residues. V dropped 8 bases and J dropped 7; count of bases not matched to a gene: 6. CDR3 nucleotides: TGTGCCAGCCACTCCGGACTAGCGGGGGAGCAGTACTTC. Amino acids: CASHSGLAGEQYF.

This clonotype has only a few counts. The chain joins TRBV12-3 or TRBV12-4 to TRBJ2-3; 8 bases map to TRBD1. The V and J ends lost 6 bases and 4 bases, in that order; junction bases with no gene match: 6. CDR3 length: 14 residues. Here the CDR3 DNA reads TGTGCCAGCAGGGACGACAGGGGCGCAGATACGCAGTATTTT. Protein: CASRDDRGADTQYF.

This clonotype was recorded many times. The V and J genes are TRBV7-2 and TRBJ2-7; no definite D call. Germline CDR1 SGHTA, CDR2 FQGNSA. This CDR3 is 14 amino acids long. Between the trimmed V and J ends, which lost 1 base and 0 bases, there was a span of 7 bases. This chain's CDR3 is CASSLGSFSYEQYF. In DNA, the CDR3 is TGTGCCAGCAGCTTAGGGAGCTTCTCCTACGAGCAGTACTTC.

The V gene is TRBV4-1, the J gene TRBJ2-7, with D maybe TRBD1 (5 bases). This CDR3 has 15 amino acids. The germline V gene encodes CDR1 MGHRA and CDR2 YSYEKL. The V end was cut by 1 base, the J end by 0 bases, with 10 bases between. As DNA, the CDR3 is TGCGCCAGCAGCCAAGGGACAACCGGCTCCTACGAGCAGTACTTC. It encodes CASSQGTTGSYEQYF.

There are many counts of this clonotype. The chain employs TRBV7-9 and TRBJ1-6; 7 bases map to TRBD1. This CDR3 comprises 17 residues. Trimming at V came to 4 bases and at J to 2 bases, leaving 8 bases not matched to a gene. Germline V CDR1 and CDR2: SEHNR, FQNEAQ (reference sequence). The CDR3 region is CASSSLTGWTYNSPLHF. The CDR3 coding sequence is TGTGCCAGCAGCTCGCTGACAGGGTGGACCTATAATTCACCCCTCCACTTT.

There are a few counts of this clonotype. V is TRBV7-2 and J is TRBJ1-3, with 7 positions matching TRBD1. CDR3 size: 14 residues. Germline values: CDR1 SGHTA, CDR2 FQGNSA. With V trimmed by 10 bases and J by 5 bases, 11 bases remained unmatched. The DNA of the CDR3 is TGTGCCACTAAACGGGACAGCGCTCGAAACACCATATATTTT. It specifies CATKRDSARNTIYF.

The chain carries TRBV7-2 and TRBJ1-2; D unresolved. The CDR3 length is 12 residues. Germline V gene lookup returns CDR1 SGHTA and CDR2 FQGNSA. V lost 5 bases and J lost 6, with 10 bases in between. The CDR3 loop reads CASSRASDGYTF. DNA of the CDR3: TGTGCCAGCAGCCGGGCTTCTGATGGCTACACCTTC.

This clonotype has a handful of counts. J is TRBJ2-1 and V is TRBV20-1; 7 bases are a match to TRBD2. This CDR3 has 15 amino acids. CDR1 and CDR2 from the germline V gene are DFQATT and SNEGSKA (reference sequence). The V segment lost 6 bases and the J segment 1 base; nucleotides outside the gene matches: 9. The CDR3 loop is CSARRLAGSYNEQFF. As DNA, the CDR3 is TGCAGTGCGCGAAGACTAGCAGGGTCCTACAATGAGCAGTTCTTC.